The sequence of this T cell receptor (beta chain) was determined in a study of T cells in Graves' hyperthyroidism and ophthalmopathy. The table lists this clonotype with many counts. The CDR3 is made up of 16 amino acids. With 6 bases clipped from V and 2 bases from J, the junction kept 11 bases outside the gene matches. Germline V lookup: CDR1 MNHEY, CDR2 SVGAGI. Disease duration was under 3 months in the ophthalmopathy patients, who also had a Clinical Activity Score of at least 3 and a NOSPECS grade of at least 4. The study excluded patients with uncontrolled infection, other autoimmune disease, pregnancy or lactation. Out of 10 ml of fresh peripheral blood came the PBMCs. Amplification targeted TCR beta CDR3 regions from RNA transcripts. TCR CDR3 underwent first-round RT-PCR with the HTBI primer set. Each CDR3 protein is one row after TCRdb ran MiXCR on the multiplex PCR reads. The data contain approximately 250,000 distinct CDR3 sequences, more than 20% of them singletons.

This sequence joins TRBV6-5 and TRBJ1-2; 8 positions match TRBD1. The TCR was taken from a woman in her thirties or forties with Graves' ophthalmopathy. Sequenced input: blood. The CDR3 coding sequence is TGTGCCAGCAGCTACAGGACAGGGAGGCAGAACTATGGCTACACCTTC. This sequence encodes CASSYRTGRQNYGYTF.